This entry lists 8 T cell receptor beta chains sequenced from one sample in a study of T cell responses to AZD1222 COVID-19 vaccine. The repertoire was sequenced with immunoSEQ multiplex PCR; TCRdb's copy has only in-frame clones and lacks some. The table shows about 180,000 clones, with around 90% occurring only once. The specimen comprised peripheral blood, sampled 28 days after the second AZD1222 dose. The origin of the receptors is an adult who received the AZD1222 COVID-19 vaccine.

The chain is built from TRBV29-1 and TRBJ1-4; 8 bases fit TRBD1. Trimming removed 4 bases from V and 7 bases from J; junction bases left unmatched: 5. CDR1 and CDR2 from the germline V gene are SQVTM and ANQGSEA. This CDR3 region has 13 residues. CDR3 region: CSVARTGSEKLFF. CDR3 nucleotide sequence: TGCAGCGTTGCGAGGACAGGGAGTGAAAAACTGTTTTTT.

V usage is TRBV2 and J usage is TRBJ2-3; D may correspond to TRBD1 or TRBD2 (5 bases each). Germline-derived CDR1 and CDR2 are SNHLY and FYNNEI. Between the trimmed V and J ends, which lost 4 bases and 2 bases, there was a span of 13 bases. The length of the CDR3 is 15 residues. This chain's CDR3 is CASSAGTRLTDTQYF. The CDR3 DNA reads as TGTGCCAGCAGTGCCGGGACCCGCCTCACAGATACGCAGTATTTT.

V is TRBV7-2 and J is TRBJ1-3; D uncertain. This CDR3 contains 18 residues. The V end lost 1 base, the J end lost 1 base, and 17 bases lay between the germline ends. The V gene's germline CDR1 is SGHTA and CDR2 FQGNSA. CDR3: CASSLGISGSGSGNTIYF. CDR3 coding DNA: TGTGCCAGCAGCTTAGGGATCTCAGGCTCAGGTTCTGGAAACACCATATATTTT. The full variable domain, with the rest looked up from reference TRBV7-2 and TRBJ1-3, is GAGVSQSPSNKVTEKGKDVELRCDPISGHTALYWYRQSLGQGLEFLIYFQGNSAPDKSGLPSDRFSAERTGGSVSTLTIQRTQQEDSAVYLCASSLGISGSGSGNTIYFGEGSWLTVV.

The chain has TRBV9 and TRBJ1-3; a possible D gene is TRBD1 (5 bases). The ends were cut back, 3 bases at V and 0 bases at J, with 10 bases in the middle. From germline, CDR1 is SGDLS and CDR2 YYNGEE. The CDR3 consists of 15 residues. The CDR3 protein is CASSDRGVSGNTIYF. For the CDR3, the DNA is TGTGCCAGCAGCGACCGGGGGGTCTCTGGAAACACCATATATTTT. Variable domain in full (rest from reference TRBV9 and TRBJ1-3): DSGVTQTPKHLITATGQRVTLRCSPRSGDLSVYWYQQSLDQGLQFLIQYYNGEERAKGNILERFSAQQFPDLHSELNLSSLELGDSALYFCASSDRGVSGNTIYFGEGSWLTVV.

In the case of this clone: Other DNA sequences of this sample code for an identical CDR3. The chain combines TRBV29-1 with TRBJ2-7; D uncertain. Germline V lookup: CDR1 SQVTM, CDR2 ANQGSEA. The CDR3 runs to 12 residues. V was shortened by 4 bases and J by 4 bases, with 11 bases between the two germline ends. The CDR3 DNA follows: TGCAGCGTTGGGGGAACTCCTTACGAGCAGTACTTC. Its protein product is CSVGGTPYEQYF.

The chain links TRBV10-1 to TRBJ1-2; the D is unclear. The CDR3 spans 14 residues. V was clipped by 2 bases and J by 4 bases, with 11 bases between them. The germline CDR1 and CDR2 sequences are WNHNN and SYGVQD (reference sequence). The CDR3 DNA reads TGCGCCAGCAGTGAGGCCGGGCGGTCCTATGGCTACACCTTC. Its protein product is CASSEAGRSYGYTF.

V usage is TRBV9 and J usage is TRBJ2-7, with 10 positions matching TRBD2. Germline values: CDR1 SGDLS, CDR2 YYNGEE. After removal of 0 bases from V and 8 bases from J, the junction contained 8 bases not matched to a gene. CDR3 length: 15 residues. The CDR3, as DNA: TGTGCCAGCAGCGTAGGAGCGGGGGGGCCTAGTAAGCAGTACTTC. As protein: CASSVGAGGPSKQYF. The full variable domain, rest sourced from reference TRBV9 and TRBJ2-7, is DSGVTQTPKHLITATGQRVTLRCSPRSGDLSVYWYQQSLDQGLQFLIQYYNGEERAKGNILERFSAQQFPDLHSELNLSSLELGDSALYFCASSVGAGGPSKQYFGPGTRLTVT.

V and J are TRBV19 and TRBJ2-2, with D maybe TRBD2 (6 bases). With 5 bases removed from V and 0 bases from J, the gap between germline ends came to 10 bases. The CDR3 loop spans 15 amino acids. Per the germline V gene, CDR1 is LNHDA and CDR2 is SQIVND (reference sequence). CDR3: CASSPTSSNTGELFF. DNA for the CDR3: TGTGCCAGTAGTCCGACTAGTTCGAACACCGGGGAGCTGTTTTTT.